This paragraph covers one TCR beta chain sequence. Its antigen is undetermined. The V and J ends lost 1 base and 0 bases respectively, with 14 bases between them. The CDR3 is made up of 18 amino acids. Germline V gene lookup returns CDR1 SGHTS and CDR2 YDEGEE. The table came from immunoSEQ multiplex PCR; TCRdb's copy has only in-frame clones and leaves some out. The table lists tens of thousands of clones, approximately 90% of them singletons, with roughly 12% in the top ten. The data were taken from a study of OX40 agonist ivuxolimab in advanced cancers. General study points: Mean expanded clone counts were higher in CD8+ than CD4+ T cells.

Exclusion applied to patients with autoimmune disease history or systemic immunosuppression. Sequenced material: CD4+ or CD8+ T cells sorted from blood, taken in a trial of the OX40 agonist ivuxolimab. The V gene is TRBV5-8, the J gene TRBJ2-6; D may be TRBD1 (6 bases). The TCR originated in an adult with an advanced solid tumor such as melanoma, head and neck, liver or kidney cancer. The CDR3 nucleotides read TGTGCCAGCAGCTTGTGGCGGACAGTCCGCTCTGGGGCCAACGTCCTGACTTTC. Amino acids: CASSLWRTVRSGANVLTF.